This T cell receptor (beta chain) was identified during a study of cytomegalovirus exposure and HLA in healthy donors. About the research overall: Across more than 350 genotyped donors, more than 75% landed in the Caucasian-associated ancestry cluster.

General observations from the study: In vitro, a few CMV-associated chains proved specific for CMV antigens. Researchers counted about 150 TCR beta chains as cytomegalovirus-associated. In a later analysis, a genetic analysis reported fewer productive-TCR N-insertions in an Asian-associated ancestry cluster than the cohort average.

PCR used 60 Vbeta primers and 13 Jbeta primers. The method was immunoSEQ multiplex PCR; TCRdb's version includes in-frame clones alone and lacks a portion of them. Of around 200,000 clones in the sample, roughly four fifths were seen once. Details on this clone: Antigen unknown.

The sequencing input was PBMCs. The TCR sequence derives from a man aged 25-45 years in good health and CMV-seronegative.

CDR3 nucleotide sequence: TGCGCCAGCAGCCACCCTTTACGAGGTAGCCAGGGCTACAATGAGCAGTTCTTC. Its translation: CASSHPLRGSQGYNEQFF. This chain joins TRBV4-1 and TRBJ2-1; a weak D match, TRBD1 (5 bases). V lost 3 bases and J lost 3, with 21 bases in between. The CDR3 loop spans 18 amino acids. Germline loops: CDR1 MGHRA, CDR2 YSYEKL.